This section outlines one T cell receptor beta chain sequence together with its context. The CDR3 has 13 residues. V lost 6 bases and J 0 bases, leaving 11 bases between the germline ends. Germline CDR1 and CDR2: SQVTM and ANQGSEA. Some clones are missing from TCRdb's copy, which holds only in-frame ones; the method was immunoSEQ multiplex PCR. The table shows 84,000 or so clones, with roughly 91% occurring only once. The data stem from a study of control samples from healthy donors and cancer patients. This rearrangement joins TRBV29-1 to TRBJ1-1, with D unresolved. Material: blood. The source is a man between 45 and 60 years old in good health. This chain's CDR3 is CSVGGQVNTEAFF. Here the CDR3 DNA reads TGCAGCGTCGGTGGCCAGGTGAACACTGAAGCTTTCTTT. The whole variable domain, remainder taken from reference TRBV29-1 and TRBJ1-1, is SAVISQKPSRDICQRGTSLTIQCQVDSQVTMMFWYRQQPGQSLTLIATANQGSEATYESGFVIDKFPISRPNLTFSTLTVSNMSPEDSSIYLCSVGGQVNTEAFFGQGTRLTVV.